This T cell receptor beta chain stems from a study of T cells in localized non-small cell lung cancer. Study-level findings and limits: There were a median roughly 60 of the top 100 tumor clones appearing in adjacent lung. With higher T cell density in blood came longer overall survival. T cell clonality was highest in uninvolved adjacent lung, above tumor.

Per the germline V gene, CDR1 is MNHEY and CDR2 is SVGAGI. Germline trimming cut 2 bases from V and 7 bases from J; bases unmatched to any gene: 6. This CDR3 is built from 15 residues. Data came from immunoSEQ multiplex PCR; TCRdb stores just in-frame clones and leaves some out. The table records tens of thousands of clones, over 70% of them present only once. Regarding this clone: The antigen remains unidentified.

V usage is TRBV6-5 and J usage is TRBJ2-1, with 9 nucleotides matching TRBD2. This clonotype was sampled from a male donor at least 60 years old with stage III squamous cell lung carcinoma. This sample comprised peripheral blood, obtained before any cancer treatment. The CDR3 nucleotides read TGTGCCAGCAGTTACGCGGGAGGGCCGGGGAATGAGCAGTTCTTC. Residues: CASSYAGGPGNEQFF.